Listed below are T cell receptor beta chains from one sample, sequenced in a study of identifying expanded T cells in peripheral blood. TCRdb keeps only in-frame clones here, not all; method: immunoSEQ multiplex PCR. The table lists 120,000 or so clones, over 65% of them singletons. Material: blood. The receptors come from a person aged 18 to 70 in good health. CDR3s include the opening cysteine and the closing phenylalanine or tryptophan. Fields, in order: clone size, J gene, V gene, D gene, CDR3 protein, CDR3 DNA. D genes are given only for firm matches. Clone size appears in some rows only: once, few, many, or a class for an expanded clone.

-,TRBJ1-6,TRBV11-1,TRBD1,CASSGRDREESPLHF,TGTGCCAGCAGCGGGAGGGACAGGGAAGAGTCACCCCTCCACTTT
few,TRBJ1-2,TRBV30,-,CAWSVGAYGYTF,TGTGCCTGGAGTGTCGGGGCCTATGGCTACACCTTC
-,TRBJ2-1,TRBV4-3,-,CASSQDPGGSYNEQFF,TGCGCCAGCAGCCAAGATCCCGGGGGCAGCTACAATGAGCAGTTCTTC
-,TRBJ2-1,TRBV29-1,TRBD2,CSVRASGGHNEQFF,TGCAGCGTAAGGGCTAGCGGGGGGCACAATGAGCAGTTCTTC
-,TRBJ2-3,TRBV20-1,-,CSARVDTQYF,TGCAGTGCTAGAGTTGATACGCAGTATTTT
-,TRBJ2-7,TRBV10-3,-,CAISKSSTGPSYEQYF,TGTGCCATCAGCAAATCCTCGACAGGACCCTCCTACGAGCAGTACTTC
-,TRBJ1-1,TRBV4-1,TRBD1,CASSQDSWRDRNTEAFF,TGCGCCAGCAGCCAAGATTCTTGGCGGGACAGGAACACTGAAGCTTTCTTT
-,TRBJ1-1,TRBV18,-,CASSPDLNTEAFF,TGTGCCAGCTCCCCGGACCTGAACACTGAAGCTTTCTTT
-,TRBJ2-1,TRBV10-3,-,CAIKLSGGGNNEQFF,TGTGCCATCAAACTCTCGGGGGGCGGGAACAATGAGCAGTTCTTC
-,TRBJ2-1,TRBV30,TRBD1,CAWKDRRYNEQFF,TGTGCCTGGAAGGACAGGAGATACAATGAGCAGTTCTTC
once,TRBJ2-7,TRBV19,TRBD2,CASGMGGAGTYEQYF,TGTGCCAGTGGTATGGGGGGAGCGGGAACCTACGAGCAGTACTTC
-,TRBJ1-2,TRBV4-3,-,CASSPRQGRLHGYTF,TGCGCCAGCAGCCCCCGGCAGGGGCGGCTCCATGGCTACACCTTC
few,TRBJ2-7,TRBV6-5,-,CASALSRSVSEQYF,TGTGCCTCCGCGCTATCACGATCTGTCTCCGAGCAGTACTTC
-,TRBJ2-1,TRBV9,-,CASSPRTVRHEQFF,TGTGCCAGCAGCCCCCGGACAGTTCGGCATGAGCAGTTCTTC
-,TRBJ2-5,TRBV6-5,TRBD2,CASSSTGTKETQYF,TGTGCCAGCAGTAGCACGGGGACTAAAGAGACCCAGTACTTC
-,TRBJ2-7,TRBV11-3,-,CASSPSRGIYEQYF,TGTGCCAGCAGCCCCTCGCGAGGGATCTACGAGCAGTACTTC
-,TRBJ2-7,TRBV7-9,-,CASSSPSGDGTYEQYF,TGTGCCAGCAGCTCCCCTTCCGGGGACGGCACCTACGAGCAGTACTTC
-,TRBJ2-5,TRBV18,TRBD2,CASSPPGTSRETQYF,TGTGCCAGCTCACCTCCCGGGACTAGCCGAGAGACCCAGTACTTC
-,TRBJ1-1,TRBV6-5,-,CASSWIFKAFF,TGTGCCAGCAGCTGGATTTTCAAGGCTTTCTTT
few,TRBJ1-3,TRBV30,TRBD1,CAWSAGQDNGNTIYF,TGTGCCTGGAGTGCGGGACAGGATAACGGAAACACCATATATTTT
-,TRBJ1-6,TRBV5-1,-,CASSFEAGLLRSPLHF,TGCGCCAGCAGCTTCGAGGCGGGGCTTCTTCGATCACCCCTCCACTTT
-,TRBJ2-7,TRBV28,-,CASRSSYEQYF,TGTGCCAGCAGGAGCTCCTACGAGCAGTACTTC
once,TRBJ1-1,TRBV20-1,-,CSATRETEAFF,TGCAGTGCCACCCGCGAAACTGAAGCTTTCTTT
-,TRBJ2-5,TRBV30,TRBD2,CAWSGGIGLDVQETQYF,TGTGCCTGGAGTGGAGGAATAGGACTAGATGTACAAGAGACCCAGTACTTC
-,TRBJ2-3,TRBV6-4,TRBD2,CASSERGGTDTQYF,TGTGCCAGCAGTGAGCGGGGGGGCACAGATACGCAGTATTTT
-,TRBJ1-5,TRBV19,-,CASSNGMPWPQHF,TGTGCCAGTAGTAACGGGATGCCTTGGCCCCAGCATTTT
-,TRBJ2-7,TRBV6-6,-,CASSGQGLGYEQYF,TGTGCCAGCAGCGGCCAGGGACTCGGTTACGAGCAGTACTTC
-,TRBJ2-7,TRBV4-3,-,CASSQGTLGSYEQYF,TGCGCCAGCAGCCAGGGGACACTGGGCTCCTACGAGCAGTACTTC
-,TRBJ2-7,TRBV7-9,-,CASSRDGYEQYF,TGTGCCAGCAGCCGTGACGGCTACGAGCAGTACTTC
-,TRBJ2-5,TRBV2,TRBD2,CASSASGGDQETQYF,TGTGCCAGCAGCGCTAGCGGGGGGGACCAAGAGACCCAGTACTTC
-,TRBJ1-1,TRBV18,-,CASSTMDTLNTEAFF,TGTGCCAGCTCAACGATGGACACTCTGAACACTGAAGCTTTCTTT
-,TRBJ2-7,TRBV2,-,CASRLHETYEQYF,TGTGCCAGCAGGCTGCATGAGACCTACGAGCAGTACTTC
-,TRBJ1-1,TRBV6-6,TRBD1,CASSSGTAGSTEAFF,TGTGCCAGCAGTTCCGGGACAGCGGGGAGTACTGAAGCTTTCTTT
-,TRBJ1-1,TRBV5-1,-,CASSFGSGLMNTEAFF,TGCGCCAGCAGCTTCGGTTCCGGACTCATGAACACTGAAGCTTTCTTT
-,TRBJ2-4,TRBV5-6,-,CASSLLGAKNIQYF,TGTGCCAGCAGCTTACTCGGGGCCAAAAACATTCAGTACTTC
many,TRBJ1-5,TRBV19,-,CASSIYDFNQPQHF,TGTGCCAGTAGTATCTACGACTTCAATCAGCCCCAGCATTTT
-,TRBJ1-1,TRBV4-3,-,CASSLRSSTEAFF,TGCGCCAGCAGCCTTCGTTCATCCACTGAAGCTTTCTTT
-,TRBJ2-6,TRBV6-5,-,CASNPASGANVLTF,TGTGCCAGTAACCCCGCGTCCGGGGCCAACGTCCTGACTTTC
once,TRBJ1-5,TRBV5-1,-,CASSLDRPDQPQHF,TGCGCCAGCAGCTTGGACCGCCCTGATCAGCCCCAGCATTTT
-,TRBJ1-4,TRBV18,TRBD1,CASSPDTGQEAEKLFF,TGTGCCAGCTCACCAGACACCGGACAGGAAGCCGAAAAACTGTTTTTT
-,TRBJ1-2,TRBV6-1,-,CASAQGQGYGYTF,TGTGCCAGCGCCCAAGGGCAGGGCTATGGCTACACCTTC
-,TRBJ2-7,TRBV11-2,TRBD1,CASSPGTVVSYEQYF,TGTGCCAGCAGCCCCGGGACAGTCGTATCCTACGAGCAGTACTTC
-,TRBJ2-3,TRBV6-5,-,CASSYFSTDTQYF,TGTGCCAGCAGTTACTTTAGCACAGATACGCAGTATTTT
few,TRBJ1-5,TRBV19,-,CASSPRGSQPQHF,TGTGCCAGTAGCCCCCGGGGGAGTCAGCCCCAGCATTTT
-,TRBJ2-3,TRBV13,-,CASSPALGPDTQYF,TGTGCCAGCAGCCCCGCCTTAGGGCCAGATACGCAGTATTTT
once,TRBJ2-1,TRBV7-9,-,CASSLAQSGEQFF,TGTGCCAGCAGCTTAGCGCAAAGCGGTGAGCAGTTCTTC
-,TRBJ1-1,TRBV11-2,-,CASSYTSDATEAFF,TGTGCCAGCAGCTACACCTCCGACGCCACTGAAGCTTTCTTT
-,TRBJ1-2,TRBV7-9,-,CASSDGTGGPNYGYTF,TGTGCCAGCAGCGATGGTACAGGCGGTCCTAACTATGGCTACACCTTC
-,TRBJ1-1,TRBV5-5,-,CASSLGWVSGTEAFF,TGTGCCAGCAGCTTGGGTTGGGTTTCAGGGACTGAAGCTTTCTTT
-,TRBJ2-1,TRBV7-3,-,CASSLTPRGGQASSYNEQFF,TGTGCCAGCAGCTTAACGCCCCGCGGGGGACAGGCGAGCTCCTACAATGAGCAGTTCTTC
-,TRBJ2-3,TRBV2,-,CASSDLKYTDTQYF,TGTGCCAGCAGTGATTTGAAGTACACAGATACGCAGTATTTT
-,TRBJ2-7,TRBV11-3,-,CASSLHSGAGAYEQYF,TGTGCCAGCAGCTTACACTCGGGAGCCGGAGCCTACGAGCAGTACTTC
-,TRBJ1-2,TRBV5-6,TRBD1,CASSEGQLYGYTF,TGTGCCAGCAGCGAGGGACAGCTCTATGGCTACACCTTC
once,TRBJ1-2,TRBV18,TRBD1,CASSPDRSSGYTF,TGTGCCAGCTCACCGGACAGGTCCTCCGGCTACACCTTC
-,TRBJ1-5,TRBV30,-,CAWSYTEVQPQHF,TGTGCCTGGAGTTATACAGAAGTTCAGCCCCAGCATTTT
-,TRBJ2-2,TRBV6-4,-,CASSLGETGHGELFF,TGTGCCAGCAGTCTAGGAGAAACAGGGCACGGGGAGCTGTTTTTT
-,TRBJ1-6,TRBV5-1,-,CASSLRTLGNSPLHF,TGCGCCAGCAGCTTGAGGACGTTGGGTAATTCACCCCTCCACTTT